This paragraph reports one T cell receptor (beta chain). This sample was included in a study of blood T cell repertoires in COVID-19. Across the study: T cells, B-cell-depleted T cells, or PBMCs provided the cDNA or gDNA that served as material.

Clones were read by immunoSEQ multiplex PCR, and TCRdb kept only the in-frame ones, dropping some. The sample lists a few hundred thousand clones, roughly 90% occurring once. There are 19 residues in the CDR3. Trimming took 2 bases from V and 4 from J, leaving 23 bases between them. Germline lookup yields CDR1 SEHNR and CDR2 FQNEAQ (reference sequence). This chain joins TRBV7-9 and TRBJ2-2; a possible D gene is TRBD1 (6 bases). The receptor comes from a man aged 50 to 59 with acute or convalescent COVID-19. The sequencing input was peripheral blood. The CDR3 DNA follows: TGTGCCAGCAGCTTAAGGGCTGGACAGCTACAGATGGGCACCGGGGAGCTGTTTTTT. Translation: CASSLRAGQLQMGTGELFF.